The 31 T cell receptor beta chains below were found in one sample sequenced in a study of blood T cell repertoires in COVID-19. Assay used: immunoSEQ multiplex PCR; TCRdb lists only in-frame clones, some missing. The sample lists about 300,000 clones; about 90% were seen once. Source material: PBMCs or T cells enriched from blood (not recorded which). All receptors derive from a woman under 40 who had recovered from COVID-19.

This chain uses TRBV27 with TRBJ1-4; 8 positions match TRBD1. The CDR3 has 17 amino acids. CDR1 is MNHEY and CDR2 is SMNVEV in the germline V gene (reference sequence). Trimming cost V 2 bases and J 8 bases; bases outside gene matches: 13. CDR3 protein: CASSLLRTNRGGEKLFF. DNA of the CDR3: TGTGCCAGCAGTTTACTCCGAACGAACAGGGGGGGCGAAAAACTGTTTTTT.

In nucleotides, the CDR3 is TGCAGCGTTGGTTCAGGTGGGTGGGCACAGGGATCCTACGAGCAGTACTTC. Translated, it gives CSVGSGGWAQGSYEQYF. The V call is TRBV29-1, the J call TRBJ2-7; tentatively, D is TRBD1 (6 bases). CDR1 SQVTM and CDR2 ANQGSEA come from the germline V gene. This CDR3 contains 17 residues. V lost 4 bases and J 1 base, leaving 23 bases between the germline ends.

CDR3: CACWGQYTEAFF. DNA of the CDR3: TGTGCCTGTTGGGGACAGTACACTGAAGCTTTCTTT. The genes are TRBV27 and TRBJ1-1; 7 bases match TRBD1. With V trimmed by 11 bases and J by 3 bases, 6 bases remained unmatched. Germline values: CDR1 MNHEY, CDR2 SMNVEV (reference sequence). The CDR3 contains 12 residues.

CDR3 sequence (DNA): TGTGCCTGGGAGACTAGCGGGGGTCTCGAGCAGTACTTC. Encoded protein: CAWETSGGLEQYF. This chain uses TRBV30 with TRBJ2-7; 12 bases are a match to TRBD2. Per the germline V gene, CDR1 is GTSNPN and CDR2 is SVGIG (reference sequence). V lost 5 bases to trimming and J lost 6 bases; unmatched junction nucleotides: 5. The CDR3 loop spans 13 amino acids.

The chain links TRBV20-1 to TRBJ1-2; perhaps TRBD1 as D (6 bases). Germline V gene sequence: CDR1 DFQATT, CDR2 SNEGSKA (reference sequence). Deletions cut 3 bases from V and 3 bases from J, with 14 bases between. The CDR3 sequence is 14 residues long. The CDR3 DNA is TGCAGTGCTAGTGGGGGCGAGATGGACTATGGCTACACCTTC. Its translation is CSASGGEMDYGYTF.

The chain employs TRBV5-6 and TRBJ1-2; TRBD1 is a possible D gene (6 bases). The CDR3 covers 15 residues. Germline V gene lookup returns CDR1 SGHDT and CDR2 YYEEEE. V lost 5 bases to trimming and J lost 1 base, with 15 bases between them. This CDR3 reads CASSLQGYLNYGYTF. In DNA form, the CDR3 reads TGTGCCAGCAGTTTACAGGGATATCTTAACTATGGCTACACCTTC.

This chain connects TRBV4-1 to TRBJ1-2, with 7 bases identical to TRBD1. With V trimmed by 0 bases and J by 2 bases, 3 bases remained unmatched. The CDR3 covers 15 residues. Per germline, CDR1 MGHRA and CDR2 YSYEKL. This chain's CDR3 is CASSQETGLNYGYTF. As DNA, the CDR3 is TGCGCCAGCAGCCAAGAGACAGGGCTAAACTATGGCTACACCTTC.

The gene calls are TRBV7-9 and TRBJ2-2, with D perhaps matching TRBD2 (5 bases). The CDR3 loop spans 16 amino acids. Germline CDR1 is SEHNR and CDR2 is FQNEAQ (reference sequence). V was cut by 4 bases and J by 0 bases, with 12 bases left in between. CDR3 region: CASSSPAGANTGELFF. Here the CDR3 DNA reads TGTGCCAGCAGCTCCCCGGCGGGCGCGAACACCGGGGAGCTGTTTTTT.

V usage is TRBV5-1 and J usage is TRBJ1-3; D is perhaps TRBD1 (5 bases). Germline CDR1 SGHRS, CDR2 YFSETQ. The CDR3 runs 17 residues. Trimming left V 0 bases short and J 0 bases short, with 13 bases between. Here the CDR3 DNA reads TGCGCCAGCAGCTTGGCCGGGGGACGGCGCTCTGGAAACACCATATATTTT. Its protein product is CASSLAGGRRSGNTIYF.

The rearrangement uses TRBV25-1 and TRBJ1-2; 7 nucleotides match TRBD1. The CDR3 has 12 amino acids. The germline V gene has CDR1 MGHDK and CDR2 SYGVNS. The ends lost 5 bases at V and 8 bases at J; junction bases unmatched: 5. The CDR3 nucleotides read TGTGCCAGCAGTTACGGACAGGCGGGCTACACCTTC. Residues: CASSYGQAGYTF.

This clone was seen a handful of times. The CDR3 bases are TGTGCCAGCAGCTTAGTACCAGGGGGCTACGAGCAGTACTTC. Translated, it gives CASSLVPGGYEQYF. This chain joins TRBV7-9 and TRBJ2-7; 7 bases align to TRBD1. The CDR3 loop spans 14 amino acids. The trim removed 1 base at V and 3 bases at J, leaving 3 bases unmatched. Looked up from germline, CDR1 is SEHNR and CDR2 is FQNEAQ (reference sequence).

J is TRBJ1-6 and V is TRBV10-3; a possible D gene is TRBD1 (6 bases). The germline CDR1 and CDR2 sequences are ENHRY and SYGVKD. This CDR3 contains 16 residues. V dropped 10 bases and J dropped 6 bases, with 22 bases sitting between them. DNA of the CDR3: TGTGCCACGAATTCTGGACAGCTAAGAACTAATTCACCCCTCCACTTT. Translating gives CATNSGQLRTNSPLHF.

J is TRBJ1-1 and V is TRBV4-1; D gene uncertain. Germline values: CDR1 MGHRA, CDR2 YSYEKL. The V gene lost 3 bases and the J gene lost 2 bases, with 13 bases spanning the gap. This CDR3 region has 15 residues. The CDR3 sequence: CASSQGRGGNTEAFF. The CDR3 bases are TGCGCCAGCAGCCAGGGCCGTGGAGGCAACACTGAAGCTTTCTTT.

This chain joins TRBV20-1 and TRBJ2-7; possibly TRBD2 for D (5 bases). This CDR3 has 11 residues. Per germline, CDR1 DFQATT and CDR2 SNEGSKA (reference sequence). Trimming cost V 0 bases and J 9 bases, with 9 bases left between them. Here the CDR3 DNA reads TGCAGTGCTAGAGAGCGAGGGTCGCAGTACTTC. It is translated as CSARERGSQYF.

The CDR3 DNA is TGTGCCAGCAGCTTTCGAACCGGGACAGTGTCTAATTCACCCCTCCACTTT. Translating gives CASSFRTGTVSNSPLHF. The rearrangement joins TRBV11-2 to TRBJ1-6; TRBD1 matches at 7 bases. CDR3 length equals 17 residues. CDR1 and CDR2 (germline): SGHAT, FQNNGV. V was pared by 3 bases and J by 6 bases, with 11 bases of the junction left unmatched.

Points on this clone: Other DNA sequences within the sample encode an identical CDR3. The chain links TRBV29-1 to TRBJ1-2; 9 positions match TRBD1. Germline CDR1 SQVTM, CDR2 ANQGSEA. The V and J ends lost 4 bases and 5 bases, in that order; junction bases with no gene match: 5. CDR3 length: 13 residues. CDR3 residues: CSVGDRESYGYTF. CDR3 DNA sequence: TGCAGCGTTGGGGACAGGGAGAGTTATGGCTACACCTTC. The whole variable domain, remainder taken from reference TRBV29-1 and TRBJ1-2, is SAVISQKPSRDICQRGTSLTIQCQVDSQVTMMFWYRQQPGQSLTLIATANQGSEATYESGFVIDKFPISRPNLTFSTLTVSNMSPEDSSIYLCSVGDRESYGYTFGSGTRLTVV.

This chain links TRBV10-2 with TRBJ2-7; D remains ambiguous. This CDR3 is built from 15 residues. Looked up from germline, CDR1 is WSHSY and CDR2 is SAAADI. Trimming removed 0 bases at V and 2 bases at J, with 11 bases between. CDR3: CASSESMFGPYEQYF. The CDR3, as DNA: TGCGCCAGCAGTGAGTCGATGTTCGGTCCCTACGAGCAGTACTTC.

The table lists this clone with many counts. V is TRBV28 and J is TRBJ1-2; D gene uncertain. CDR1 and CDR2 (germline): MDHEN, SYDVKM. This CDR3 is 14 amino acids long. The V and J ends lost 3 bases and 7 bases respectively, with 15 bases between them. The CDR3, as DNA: TGTGCCAGCAGTTTGGGCAGAACCCTCTTTGGCTACACCTTC. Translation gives CASSLGRTLFGYTF.

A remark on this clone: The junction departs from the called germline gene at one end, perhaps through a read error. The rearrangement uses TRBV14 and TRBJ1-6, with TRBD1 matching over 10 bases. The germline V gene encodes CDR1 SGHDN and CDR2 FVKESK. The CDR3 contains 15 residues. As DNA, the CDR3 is TGTGCCAGCGCCCGACAGGGGGCTTCTAATTTACCCCTCCACTTT. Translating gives CASARQGASNLPLHF.

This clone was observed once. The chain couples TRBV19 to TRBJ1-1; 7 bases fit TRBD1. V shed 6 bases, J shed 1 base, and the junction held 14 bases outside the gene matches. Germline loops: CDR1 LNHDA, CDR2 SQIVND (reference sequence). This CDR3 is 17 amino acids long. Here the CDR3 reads CASRGGRVEGANTEAFF. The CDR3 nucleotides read TGTGCCAGTAGAGGGGGTCGCGTTGAGGGGGCGAACACTGAAGCTTTCTTT.

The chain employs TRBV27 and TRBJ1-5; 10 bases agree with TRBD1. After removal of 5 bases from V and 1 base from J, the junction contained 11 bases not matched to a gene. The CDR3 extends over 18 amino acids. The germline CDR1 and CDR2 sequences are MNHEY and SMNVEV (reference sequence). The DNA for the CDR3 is TGTGCCAGCAGTCCCCGGGACAGGGGCAGCGGGAGCAATCAGCCCCAGCATTTT. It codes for CASSPRDRGSGSNQPQHF.

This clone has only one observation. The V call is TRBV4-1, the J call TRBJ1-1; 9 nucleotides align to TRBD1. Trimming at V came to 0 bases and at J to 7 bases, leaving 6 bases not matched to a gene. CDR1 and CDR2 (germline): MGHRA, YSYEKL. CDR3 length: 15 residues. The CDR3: CASSQDYRGLIEAFF. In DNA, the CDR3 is TGCGCCAGCAGCCAAGATTACAGGGGGCTAATTGAAGCTTTCTTT.

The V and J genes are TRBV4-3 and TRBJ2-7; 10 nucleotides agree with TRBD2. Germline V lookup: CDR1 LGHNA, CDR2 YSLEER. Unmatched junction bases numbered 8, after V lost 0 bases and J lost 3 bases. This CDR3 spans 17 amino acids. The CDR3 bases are TGCGCCAGCAGCCAAGATCTACGGAGCGGGGGGGACTACGAGCAGTACTTC. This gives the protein CASSQDLRSGGDYEQYF.

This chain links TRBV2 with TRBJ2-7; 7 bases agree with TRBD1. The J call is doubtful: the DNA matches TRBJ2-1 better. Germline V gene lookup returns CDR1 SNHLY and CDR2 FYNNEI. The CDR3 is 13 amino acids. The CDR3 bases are TGTGCCAGCAATACAGGGGTCCCCTACGAGCAGTTCTTC. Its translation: CASNTGVPYEQFF.

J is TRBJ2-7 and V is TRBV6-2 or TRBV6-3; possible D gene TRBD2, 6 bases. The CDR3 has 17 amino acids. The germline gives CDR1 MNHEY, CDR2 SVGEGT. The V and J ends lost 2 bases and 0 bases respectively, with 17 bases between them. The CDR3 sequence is CASSYRGTRLSSYEQYF. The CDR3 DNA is TGTGCCAGCAGTTACCGCGGGACGCGATTGAGCTCCTACGAGCAGTACTTC.

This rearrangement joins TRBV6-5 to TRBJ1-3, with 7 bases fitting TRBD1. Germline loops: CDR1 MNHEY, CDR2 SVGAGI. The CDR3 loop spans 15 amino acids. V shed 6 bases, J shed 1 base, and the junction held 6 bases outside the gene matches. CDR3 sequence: CASSLDRASGNTIYF. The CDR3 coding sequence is TGTGCCAGCAGCCTTGACAGGGCGTCTGGAAACACCATATATTTT.

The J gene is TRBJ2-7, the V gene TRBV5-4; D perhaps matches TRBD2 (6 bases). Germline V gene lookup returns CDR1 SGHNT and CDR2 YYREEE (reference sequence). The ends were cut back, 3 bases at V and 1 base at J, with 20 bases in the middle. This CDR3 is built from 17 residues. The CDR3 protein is CASSWGGRPGVSYEQYF. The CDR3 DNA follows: TGTGCCAGCAGCTGGGGTGGTAGGCCGGGGGTGTCCTACGAGCAGTACTTC. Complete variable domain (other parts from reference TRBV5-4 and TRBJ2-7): ETGVTQSPTHLIKTRGQQVTLRCSSQSGHNTVSWYQQALGQGPQFIFQYYREEENGRGNFPPRFSGLQFPNYSSELNVNALELDDSALYLCASSWGGRPGVSYEQYFGPGTRLTVT.

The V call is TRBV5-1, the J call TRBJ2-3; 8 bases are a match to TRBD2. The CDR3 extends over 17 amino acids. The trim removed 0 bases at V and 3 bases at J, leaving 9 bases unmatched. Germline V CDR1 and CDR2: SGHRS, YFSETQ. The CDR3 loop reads CASSLAGVGGATDTQYF. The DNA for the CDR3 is TGCGCCAGCAGCTTGGCCGGAGTCGGGGGGGCGACAGATACGCAGTATTTT.

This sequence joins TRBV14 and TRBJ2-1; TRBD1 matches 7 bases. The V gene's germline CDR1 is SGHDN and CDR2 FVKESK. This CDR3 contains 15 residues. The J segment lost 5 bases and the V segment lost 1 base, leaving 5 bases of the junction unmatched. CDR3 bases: TGTGCCAGCAGCCAAGCCCCGACAGGGAACAATGAGCAGTTCTTC. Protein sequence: CASSQAPTGNNEQFF.

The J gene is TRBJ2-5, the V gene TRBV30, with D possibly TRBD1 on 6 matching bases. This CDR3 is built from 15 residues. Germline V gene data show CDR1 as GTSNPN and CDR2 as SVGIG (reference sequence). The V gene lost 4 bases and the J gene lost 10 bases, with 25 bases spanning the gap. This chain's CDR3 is CAWKSQGWAGRGQYF. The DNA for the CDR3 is TGTGCCTGGAAGAGCCAGGGGTGGGCGGGTCGCGGCCAGTACTTC.

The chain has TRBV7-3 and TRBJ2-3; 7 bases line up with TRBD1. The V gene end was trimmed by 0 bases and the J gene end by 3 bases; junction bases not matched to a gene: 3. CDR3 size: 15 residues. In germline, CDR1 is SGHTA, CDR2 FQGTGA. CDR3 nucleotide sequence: TGTGCCAGCAGCTTAACAGGGACAGAAACAGATACGCAGTATTTT. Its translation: CASSLTGTETDTQYF.